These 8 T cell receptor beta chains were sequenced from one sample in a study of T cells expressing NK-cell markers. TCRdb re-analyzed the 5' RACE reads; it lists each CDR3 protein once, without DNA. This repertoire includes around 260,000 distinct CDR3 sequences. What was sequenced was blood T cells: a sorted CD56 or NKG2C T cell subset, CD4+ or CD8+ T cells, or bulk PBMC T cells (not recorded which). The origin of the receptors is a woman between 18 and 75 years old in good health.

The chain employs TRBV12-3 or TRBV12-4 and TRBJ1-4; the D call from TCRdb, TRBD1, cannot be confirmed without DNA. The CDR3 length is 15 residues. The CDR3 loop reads CASSKGYTTNEKLFF.

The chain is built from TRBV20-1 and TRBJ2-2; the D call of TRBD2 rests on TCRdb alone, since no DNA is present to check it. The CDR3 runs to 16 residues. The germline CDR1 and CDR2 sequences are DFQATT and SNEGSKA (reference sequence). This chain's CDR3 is CSARATSGGLTGELFF.

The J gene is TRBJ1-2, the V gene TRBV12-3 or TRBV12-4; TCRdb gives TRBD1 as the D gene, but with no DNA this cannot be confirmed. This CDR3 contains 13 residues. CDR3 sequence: CASIDQGVYGYTF.

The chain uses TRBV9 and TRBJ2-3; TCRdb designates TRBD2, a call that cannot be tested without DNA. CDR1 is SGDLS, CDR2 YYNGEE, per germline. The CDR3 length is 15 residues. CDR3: CASSGRGLGTDTQYF.

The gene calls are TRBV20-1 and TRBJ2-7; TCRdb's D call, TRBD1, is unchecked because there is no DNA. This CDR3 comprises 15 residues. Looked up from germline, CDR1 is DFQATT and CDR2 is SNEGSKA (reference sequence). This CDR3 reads CSARDASGTPYEQYF.

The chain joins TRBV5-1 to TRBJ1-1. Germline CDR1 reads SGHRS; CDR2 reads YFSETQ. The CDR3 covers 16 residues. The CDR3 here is CASSHGPLAPNTEAFF.

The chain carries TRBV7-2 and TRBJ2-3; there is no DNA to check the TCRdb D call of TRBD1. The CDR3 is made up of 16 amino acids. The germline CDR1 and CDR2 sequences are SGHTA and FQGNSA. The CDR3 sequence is CASSLMGTVNGDTQYF.

The CDR3 is CSASVAGANTGELFF. The chain recombines TRBV20-1 with TRBJ2-2; TCRdb returns TRBD2, unconfirmable since there is no DNA. CDR1 is DFQATT and CDR2 is SNEGSKA in the germline V gene (reference sequence). This CDR3 has 15 amino acids.